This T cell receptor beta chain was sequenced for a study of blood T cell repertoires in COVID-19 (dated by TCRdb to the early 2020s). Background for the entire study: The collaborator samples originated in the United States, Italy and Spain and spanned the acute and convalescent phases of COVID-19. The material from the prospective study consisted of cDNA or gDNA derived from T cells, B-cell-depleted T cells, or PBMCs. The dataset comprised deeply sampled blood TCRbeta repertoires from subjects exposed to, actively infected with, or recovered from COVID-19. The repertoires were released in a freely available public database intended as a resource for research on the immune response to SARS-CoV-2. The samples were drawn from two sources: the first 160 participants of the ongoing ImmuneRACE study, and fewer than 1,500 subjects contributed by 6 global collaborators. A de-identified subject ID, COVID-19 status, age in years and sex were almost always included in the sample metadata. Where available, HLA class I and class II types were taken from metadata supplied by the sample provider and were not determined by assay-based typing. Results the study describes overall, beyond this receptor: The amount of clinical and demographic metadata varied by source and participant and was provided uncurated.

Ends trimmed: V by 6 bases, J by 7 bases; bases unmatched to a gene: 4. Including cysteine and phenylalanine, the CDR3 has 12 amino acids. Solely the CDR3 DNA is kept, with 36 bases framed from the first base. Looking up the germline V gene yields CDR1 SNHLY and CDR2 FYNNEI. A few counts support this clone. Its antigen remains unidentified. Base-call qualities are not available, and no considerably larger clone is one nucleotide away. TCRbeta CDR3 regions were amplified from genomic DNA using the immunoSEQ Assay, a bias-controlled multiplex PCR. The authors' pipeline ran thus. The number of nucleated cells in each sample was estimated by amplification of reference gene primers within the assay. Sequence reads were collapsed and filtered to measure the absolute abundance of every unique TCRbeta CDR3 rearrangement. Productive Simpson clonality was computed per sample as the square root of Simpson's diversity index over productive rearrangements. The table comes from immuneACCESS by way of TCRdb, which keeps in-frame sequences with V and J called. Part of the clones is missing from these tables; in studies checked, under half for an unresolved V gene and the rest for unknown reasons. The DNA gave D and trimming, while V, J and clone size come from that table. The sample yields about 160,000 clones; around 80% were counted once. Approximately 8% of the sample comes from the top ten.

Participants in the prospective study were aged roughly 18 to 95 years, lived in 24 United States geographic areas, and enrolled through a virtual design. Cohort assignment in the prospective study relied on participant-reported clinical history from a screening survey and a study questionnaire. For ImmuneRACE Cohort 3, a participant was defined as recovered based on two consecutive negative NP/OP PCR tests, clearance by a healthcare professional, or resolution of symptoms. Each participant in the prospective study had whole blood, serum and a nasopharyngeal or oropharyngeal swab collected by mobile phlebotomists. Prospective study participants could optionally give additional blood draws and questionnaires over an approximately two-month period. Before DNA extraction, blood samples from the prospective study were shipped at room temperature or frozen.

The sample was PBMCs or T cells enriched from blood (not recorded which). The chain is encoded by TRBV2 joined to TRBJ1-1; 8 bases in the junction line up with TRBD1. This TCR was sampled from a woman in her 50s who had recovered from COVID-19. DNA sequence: TGTGCCAGCAGACAGGGGGGGTTTGAAGCTTTCTTT. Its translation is CASRQGGFEAFF.